Presented here are 12 T cell receptor beta chains from one specimen sequenced in a study of technical replicates of blood from several donors. TCRdb's table, derived via immunoSEQ multiplex PCR, lists solely in-frame clones and lacks some. Of around 72,000 clones listed, 91% were seen once; the top ten hold 4.7%. Sequencing was performed on PBMCs. These receptors all stem from a human donor in good health. Some clones in this sample may be carry-over from other donors' samples.

The chain has TRBV7-9 and TRBJ2-2, with 10 bases identical to TRBD2. The CDR3 is 16 residues long. J lost 4 bases, V lost 4 bases, and 6 bases had no gene match. Germline CDR1 reads SEHNR; CDR2 reads FQNEAQ (reference sequence). This chain's CDR3 is CASSSVAGGGTGELFF. CDR3 nucleotide sequence: TGTGCCAGCAGCTCCGTAGCGGGGGGCGGCACCGGGGAGCTGTTTTTT.

V and J are TRBV7-7 and TRBJ2-5; D call uncertain. The V gene lost 5 bases and the J gene lost 2 bases, with 12 bases spanning the gap. There are 14 residues in the CDR3. CDR1 is SSHAT and CDR2 is FNYEAQ in the germline V gene (reference sequence). CDR3 sequence reads: CASSPQFSQETQYF. CDR3 nucleotides: TGTGCCAGCAGCCCGCAATTCAGTCAAGAGACCCAGTACTTC.

The chain uses TRBV6-1 and TRBJ2-3; D is perhaps TRBD2 (6 bases). Germline loops: CDR1 MNHNS, CDR2 SASEGT. The CDR3 loop spans 14 amino acids. Trimming took 6 bases from V and 5 from J, leaving 15 bases between them. CDR3 protein: CASRLRDSVDTQYF. CDR3 nucleotides: TGTGCCAGCAGGCTCCGGGACTCCGTAGATACGCAGTATTTT.

The rearrangement links TRBV6-5 to TRBJ1-5; no reliable D call. Germline CDR1 reads MNHEY; CDR2 reads SVGAGI. The CDR3 sequence is 13 residues long. The V end was cut by 0 bases, the J end by 14 bases, with 14 bases between. The CDR3 sequence: CASSYSSATKEHF. CDR3 DNA sequence: TGTGCCAGCAGTTACTCGAGCGCCACAAAGGAGCATTTT.

The chain combines TRBV10-3 with TRBJ2-6; the D is unclear. V lost 6 bases and J 0 bases, leaving 6 bases between the germline ends. Looked up from germline, CDR1 is ENHRY and CDR2 is SYGVKD. The CDR3 covers 14 residues. DNA for the CDR3: TGTGCCATCAGAGCTAGCTCTGGGGCCAACGTCCTGACTTTC. It is translated as CAIRASSGANVLTF.

CDR3 in amino acids: CASSPNRGHTDTQYF. CDR3 bases: TGTGCCAGCAGCCCCAACAGGGGTCACACAGATACGCAGTATTTT. The rearrangement joins TRBV13 to TRBJ2-3, with 7 positions matching TRBD1. The germline CDR1 and CDR2 sequences are PRHDT and FYEKMQ (reference sequence). The CDR3 length is 15 residues. After removal of 5 bases from V and 2 bases from J, the junction contained 7 bases not matched to a gene.

Here the CDR3 reads CASSFGQANTEAFF. The CDR3 bases are TGTGCCAGCAGCTTTGGGCAGGCGAACACTGAAGCTTTCTTT. This chain uses TRBV7-2 with TRBJ1-1, with no clear D. Germline lookup yields CDR1 SGHTA and CDR2 FQGNSA. The CDR3 extends over 14 amino acids. Trimming removed 3 bases at V and 1 base at J, with 9 bases between.

The rearrangement joins TRBV7-2 to TRBJ2-6, with TRBD1 matching over 11 bases. The germline V gene has CDR1 SGHTA and CDR2 FQGNSA. The CDR3 is 16 residues long. J lost 4 bases, V lost 4 bases, and 3 bases had no gene match. For the CDR3, the DNA is TGTGCCAGCAGCTCGGACAGGGGGCTGGGGGCCAACGTCCTGACTTTC. This encodes CASSSDRGLGANVLTF.

This sequence joins TRBV2 and TRBJ2-1; D remains unclear. The V and J ends lost 3 bases and 3 bases respectively, with 6 bases between them. This CDR3 is 13 amino acids long. The germline V gene has CDR1 SNHLY and CDR2 FYNNEI. The CDR3 DNA is TGTGCCAGCAGTGATTTCCGCTACAATGAGCAGTTCTTC. Its translation is CASSDFRYNEQFF.

In its sample, this clone was seen a few times. The chain couples TRBV2 to TRBJ1-1, with D possibly TRBD1 on 6 matching bases. Germline loops: CDR1 SNHLY, CDR2 FYNNEI. V gave up 9 bases and J gave up 1 base, with 12 bases separating them. The CDR3 contains 13 residues. In DNA, the CDR3 is TGTGCCAGAACAGGGTTGGGGAACACTGAAGCTTTCTTT. Its translation is CARTGLGNTEAFF.

The rearrangement joins TRBV18 to TRBJ2-5, with 11 bases lining up with TRBD2. The V segment lost 6 bases and the J segment 2 bases; nucleotides outside the gene matches: 2. Germline values: CDR1 KGHSH, CDR2 LQKENI. The CDR3 has 14 residues. The CDR3 sequence is CASSGTSGQETQYF. The CDR3 DNA sequence: TGTGCCAGCTCTGGGACTAGCGGTCAAGAGACCCAGTACTTC.

The J gene is TRBJ2-3, the V gene TRBV4-2; tentative D call: TRBD2 (6 bases). The CDR3 consists of 19 residues. V was pared by 3 bases and J by 4 bases, with 26 bases between. In germline, CDR1 is LGHNA, CDR2 YNFKEQ. This CDR3 is CASSHAILRRAAVADTQYF. CDR3 nucleotides: TGTGCCAGCAGCCACGCTATTTTGCGGAGGGCCGCCGTGGCAGATACGCAGTATTTT.